This T cell receptor beta chain was recorded in a study of T cells in Graves' hyperthyroidism and ophthalmopathy. Study-wide context: Peripheral blood was collected at initial diagnosis, before any treatment.

Patients with uncontrolled infections, other autoimmune diseases, pregnancy or lactation were excluded. Diagnostic decisions used clinical symptoms, serum thyroxine and TRAb, thyroid ultrasound and orbital computed tomography. The PBMCs were taken from about 10 ml of fresh peripheral blood. This clonotype occurred many times. Amplified regions were TCR beta CDR3 sequences from RNA transcripts. First-round RT-PCR with HTBI primers amplified the TCR CDR3 region. MiXCR, applied by TCRdb to the multiplex PCR reads, yields one record per CDR3 protein. The data contain 410,000 or so distinct CDR3 sequences, roughly 14% of them singletons. V shed 2 bases, J shed 3 bases, and the junction held 7 bases outside the gene matches. The CDR3 covers 15 residues. Germline CDR1 is MNHEY and CDR2 is SMNVEV (reference sequence).

What was sequenced was blood. The chain links TRBV27 to TRBJ2-7, with 7 positions matching TRBD1. This receptor was identified in a man between 18 and 35 years old with Graves' ophthalmopathy. Here the CDR3 reads CASSLIQGVGYEQYF. In DNA, the CDR3 is TGTGCCAGCAGTTTAATTCAGGGGGTGGGCTACGAGCAGTACTTC.